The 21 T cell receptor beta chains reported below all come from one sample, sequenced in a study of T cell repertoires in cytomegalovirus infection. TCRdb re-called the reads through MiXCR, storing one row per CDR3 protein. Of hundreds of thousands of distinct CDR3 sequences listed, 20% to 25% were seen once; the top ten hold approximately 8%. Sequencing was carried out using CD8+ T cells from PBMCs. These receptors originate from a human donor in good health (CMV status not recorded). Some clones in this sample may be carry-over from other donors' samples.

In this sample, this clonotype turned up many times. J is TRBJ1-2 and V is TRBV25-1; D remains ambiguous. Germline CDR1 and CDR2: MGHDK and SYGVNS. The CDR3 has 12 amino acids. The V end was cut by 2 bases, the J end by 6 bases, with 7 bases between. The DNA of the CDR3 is TGTGCCAGCAGTGAACAGAGACATGGCTACACCTTC. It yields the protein CASSEQRHGYTF.

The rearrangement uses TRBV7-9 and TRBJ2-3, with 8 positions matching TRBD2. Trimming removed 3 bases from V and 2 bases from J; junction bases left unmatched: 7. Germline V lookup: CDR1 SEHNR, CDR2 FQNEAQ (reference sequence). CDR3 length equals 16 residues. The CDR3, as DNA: TGTGCCAGCAGCTTTGTGGTAGCGGGGAACACAGATACGCAGTATTTT. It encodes CASSFVVAGNTDTQYF. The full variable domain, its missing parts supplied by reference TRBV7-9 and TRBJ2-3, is DTGVSQNPRHKITKRGQNVTFRCDPISEHNRLYWYRQTLGQGPEFLTYFQNEAQLEKSRLLSDRFSAERPKGSFSTLEIQRTEQGDSAMYLCASSFVVAGNTDTQYFGPGTRLTVL.

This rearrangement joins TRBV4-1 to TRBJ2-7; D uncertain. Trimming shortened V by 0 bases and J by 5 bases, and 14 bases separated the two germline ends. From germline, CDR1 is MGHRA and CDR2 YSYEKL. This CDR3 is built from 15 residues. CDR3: CASSQEDPLAHEQYF. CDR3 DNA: TGCGCCAGCAGCCAAGAAGATCCCCTTGCCCACGAGCAGTACTTC.

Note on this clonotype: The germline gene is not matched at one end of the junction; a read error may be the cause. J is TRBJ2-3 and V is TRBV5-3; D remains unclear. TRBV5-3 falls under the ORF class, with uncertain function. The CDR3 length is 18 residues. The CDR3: CASSLEARRFFGTDTQYF. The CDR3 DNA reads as TGTGCCAGCAGCTTGGAAGCTAGGCGGTTCTTCGGCACAGATACGCAGTATTTT.

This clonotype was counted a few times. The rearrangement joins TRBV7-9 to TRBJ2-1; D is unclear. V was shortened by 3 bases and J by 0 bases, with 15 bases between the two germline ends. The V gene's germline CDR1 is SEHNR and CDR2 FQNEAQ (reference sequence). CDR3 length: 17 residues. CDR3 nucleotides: TGTGCCAGCAGCTTCCCCACCTCTAGGGTCTCCTACAATGAGCAGTTCTTC. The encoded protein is CASSFPTSRVSYNEQFF.

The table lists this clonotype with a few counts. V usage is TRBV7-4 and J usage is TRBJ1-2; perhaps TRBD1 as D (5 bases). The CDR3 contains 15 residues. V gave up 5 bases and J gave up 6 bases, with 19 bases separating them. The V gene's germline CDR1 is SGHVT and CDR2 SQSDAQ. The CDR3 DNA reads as TGTGCCAGCAGCGAGACGACAGACGGGCTGGATGGCTACACCTTC. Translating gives CASSETTDGLDGYTF.

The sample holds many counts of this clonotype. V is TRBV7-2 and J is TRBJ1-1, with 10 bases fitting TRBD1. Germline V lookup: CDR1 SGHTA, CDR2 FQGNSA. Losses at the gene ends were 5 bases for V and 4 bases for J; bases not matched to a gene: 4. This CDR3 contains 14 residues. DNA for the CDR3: TGTGCCAGCAGCAGATGGGACAGGGGCACTGAAGCTTTCTTT. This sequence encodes CASSRWDRGTEAFF.

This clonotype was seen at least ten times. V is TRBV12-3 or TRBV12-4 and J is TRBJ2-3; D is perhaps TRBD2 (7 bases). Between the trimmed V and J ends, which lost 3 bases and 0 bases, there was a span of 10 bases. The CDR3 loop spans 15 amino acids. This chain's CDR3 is CASSFAGASTDTQYF. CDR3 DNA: TGTGCCAGCAGTTTTGCGGGGGCGAGCACAGATACGCAGTATTTT.

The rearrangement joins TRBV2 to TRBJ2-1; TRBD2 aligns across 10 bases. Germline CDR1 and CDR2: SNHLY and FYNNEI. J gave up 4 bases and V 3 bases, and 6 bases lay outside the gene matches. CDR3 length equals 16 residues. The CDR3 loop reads CASSDLAGVLYNEQFF. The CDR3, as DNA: TGTGCCAGCAGTGATCTAGCGGGAGTTTTGTACAATGAGCAGTTCTTC.

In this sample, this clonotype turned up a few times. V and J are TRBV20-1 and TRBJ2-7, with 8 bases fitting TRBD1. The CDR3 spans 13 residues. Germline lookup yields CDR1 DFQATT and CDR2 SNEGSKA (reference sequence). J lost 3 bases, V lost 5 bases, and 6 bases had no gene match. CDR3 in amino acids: CSADRGSDYEQYV. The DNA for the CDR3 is TGCAGTGCTGACAGGGGTTCTGACTACGAGCAGTACGTC.

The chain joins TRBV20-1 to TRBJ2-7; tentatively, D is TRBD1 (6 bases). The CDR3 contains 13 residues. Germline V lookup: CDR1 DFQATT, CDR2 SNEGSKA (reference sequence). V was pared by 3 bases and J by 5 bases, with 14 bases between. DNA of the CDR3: TGCAGTGCTAGCGATATGGACAGCAACGAGCAGTACGTC. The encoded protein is CSASDMDSNEQYV.

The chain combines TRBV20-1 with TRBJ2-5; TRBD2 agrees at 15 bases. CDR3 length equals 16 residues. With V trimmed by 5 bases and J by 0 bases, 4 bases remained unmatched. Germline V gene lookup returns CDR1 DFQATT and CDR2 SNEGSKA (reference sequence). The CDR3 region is CSAGGTSGGYQETQYF. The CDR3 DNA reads TGCAGTGCTGGCGGGACTAGCGGGGGGTACCAAGAGACCCAGTACTTC.

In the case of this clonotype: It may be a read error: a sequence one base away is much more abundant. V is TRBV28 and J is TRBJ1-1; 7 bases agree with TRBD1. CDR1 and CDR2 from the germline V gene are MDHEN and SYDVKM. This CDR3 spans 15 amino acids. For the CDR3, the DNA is TGTACCAGCAGTCTATACAGGGGAGTGAACACTGAAGCTTTCTTT. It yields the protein CTSSLYRGVNTEAFF.

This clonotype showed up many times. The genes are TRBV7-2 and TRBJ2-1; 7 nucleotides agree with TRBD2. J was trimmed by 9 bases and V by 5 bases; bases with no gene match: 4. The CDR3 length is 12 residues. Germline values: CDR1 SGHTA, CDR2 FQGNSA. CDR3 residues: CASSPLAGEQFF. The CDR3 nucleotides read TGTGCCAGCAGCCCATTAGCGGGTGAGCAGTTCTTC.

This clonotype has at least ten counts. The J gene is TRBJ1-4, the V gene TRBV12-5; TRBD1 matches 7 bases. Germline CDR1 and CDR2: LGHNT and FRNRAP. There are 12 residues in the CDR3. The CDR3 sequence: CAPADRDEKLFF. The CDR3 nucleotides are TGTGCACCCGCCGACAGGGATGAAAAACTGTTTTTT.

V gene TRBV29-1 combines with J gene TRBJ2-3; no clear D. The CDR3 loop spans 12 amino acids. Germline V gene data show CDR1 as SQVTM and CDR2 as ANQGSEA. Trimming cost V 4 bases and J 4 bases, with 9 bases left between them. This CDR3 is CSVVWAADTQYF. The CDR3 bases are TGCAGCGTTGTCTGGGCCGCAGATACGCAGTATTTT.

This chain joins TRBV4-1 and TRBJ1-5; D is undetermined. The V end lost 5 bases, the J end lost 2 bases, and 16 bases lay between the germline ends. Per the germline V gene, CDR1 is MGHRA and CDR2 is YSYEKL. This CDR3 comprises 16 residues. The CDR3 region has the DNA TGCGCCAGCAGCGAAGTTCCCCATCGGGGCAATCAGCCCCAGCATTTT. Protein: CASSEVPHRGNQPQHF.

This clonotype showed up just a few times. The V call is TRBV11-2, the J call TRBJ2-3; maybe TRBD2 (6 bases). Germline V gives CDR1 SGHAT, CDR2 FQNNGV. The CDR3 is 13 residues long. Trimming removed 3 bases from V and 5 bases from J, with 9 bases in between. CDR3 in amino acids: CASSFPGVDTQYF. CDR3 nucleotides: TGTGCCAGCAGCTTTCCGGGGGTAGATACGCAGTATTTT. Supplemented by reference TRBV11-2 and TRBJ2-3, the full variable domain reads EAGVAQSPRYKIIEKRQSVAFWCNPISGHATLYWYQQILGQGPKLLIQFQNNGVVDDSQLPKDRFSAERLKGVDSTLKIQPAKLEDSAVYLCASSFPGVDTQYFGPGTRLTVL.

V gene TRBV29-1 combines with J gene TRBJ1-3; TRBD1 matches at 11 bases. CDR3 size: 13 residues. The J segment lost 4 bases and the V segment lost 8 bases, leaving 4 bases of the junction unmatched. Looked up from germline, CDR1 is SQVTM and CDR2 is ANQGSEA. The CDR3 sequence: CSWTGGDGNTIYF. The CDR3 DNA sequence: TGCAGCTGGACAGGGGGCGACGGAAACACCATATATTTT.

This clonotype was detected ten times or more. DNA of the CDR3: TGTGCCAGCAGCATGCAGGGGGAAGCTTTCTTT. As protein: CASSMQGEAFF. The rearrangement uses TRBV7-9 and TRBJ1-1; possible D gene TRBD1, 6 bases. Trimming stripped 5 bases from V and 8 bases from J, with 9 bases between. This CDR3 has 11 residues. From germline, CDR1 is SEHNR and CDR2 FQNEAQ (reference sequence).

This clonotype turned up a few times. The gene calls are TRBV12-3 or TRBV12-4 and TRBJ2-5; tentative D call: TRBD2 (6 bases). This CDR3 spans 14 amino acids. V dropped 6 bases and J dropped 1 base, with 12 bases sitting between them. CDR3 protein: CASSSGLPQETQYF. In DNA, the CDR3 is TGTGCCAGCAGCTCCGGACTACCCCAAGAGACCCAGTACTTC.